The 26 T cell receptor beta chains below come from one sample, sequenced in a study of T cell changes during pregnancy in multiple sclerosis. Repertoires were generated with immunoSEQ multiplex PCR, while TCRdb's copy carries only in-frame clones and drops some. The sample shows 25,000 to 30,000 clones, 89% of them seen only once. Source: CD4+ T cells from peripheral blood mononuclear cells, taken in the first trimester of pregnancy. These receptor sequences come from a female donor in good health, enrolled as a control in a pregnancy study.

V and J are TRBV6-6 and TRBJ2-2; TRBD2 matches 7 bases. Germline V gene lookup returns CDR1 MNHNY and CDR2 SVGAGI (reference sequence). V shed 7 bases and J 6 bases; nucleotides not matched to a gene: 8. The CDR3 extends over 14 amino acids. The CDR3, as DNA: TGTGCCAGCACCCCCACTAGCGTCGCCGGGGAGCTGTTTTTT. This sequence encodes CASTPTSVAGELFF.

V gene TRBV7-6 combines with J gene TRBJ2-5; TRBD2 aligns across 9 bases. This CDR3 spans 17 amino acids. Losses at the gene ends were 1 base for V and 2 bases for J; bases not matched to a gene: 8. CDR1 and CDR2 (germline): SGHVS, FNYEAQ. The CDR3 nucleotides read TGTGCCAGCAGCTTAGGCCCCCTAGCGGGATTACAAGAGACCCAGTACTTC. Translation: CASSLGPLAGLQETQYF. Filled out from reference TRBV7-6 and TRBJ2-5, the complete variable domain reads GAGVSQSPRYKVTKRGQDVALRCDPISGHVSLYWYRQALGQGPEFLTYFNYEAQQDKSGLPNDRFSAERPEGSISTLTIQRTEQRDSAMYRCASSLGPLAGLQETQYFGPGTRLLVL.

The J gene is TRBJ2-1, the V gene TRBV19; D is possibly TRBD2 (6 bases). Per the germline V gene, CDR1 is LNHDA and CDR2 is SQIVND (reference sequence). This CDR3 has 14 amino acids. Trimming shortened V by 2 bases and J by 11 bases, and 16 bases separated the two germline ends. Here the CDR3 DNA reads TGTGCCAGTAGTATACGGTCCCCCGCGGGACAGCAGTTCTTC. Protein sequence: CASSIRSPAGQQFF.

The chain is built from TRBV11-1 and TRBJ2-7; 7 nucleotides match TRBD1. The CDR3 covers 14 residues. The ends lost 3 bases at V and 0 bases at J; junction bases unmatched: 2. Germline assignment: CDR1 SGHAT and CDR2 FQDESV (reference sequence). The CDR3 DNA follows: TGTGCCAGCAGCTTGCAGGGGGTCTCCTACGAGCAGTACTTC. This encodes CASSLQGVSYEQYF. The whole variable domain, remainder taken from reference TRBV11-1 and TRBJ2-7, is EAEVAQSPRYKITEKSQAVAFWCDPISGHATLYWYRQILGQGPELLVQFQDESVVDDSQLPKDRFSAERLKGVDSTLKIQPAELGDSAMYLCASSLQGVSYEQYFGPGTRLTVT.

V usage is TRBV28 and J usage is TRBJ1-3, with a weak D call TRBD1 (5 bases). Trimming pared 4 bases from V and 7 bases from J, leaving 20 bases between. The CDR3 sequence is 16 residues long. CDR1 is MDHEN and CDR2 is SYDVKM in the germline V gene. The CDR3 is CASSSLRGPLGNTIYF. The CDR3 DNA sequence: TGTGCCAGCAGTTCCTTGCGGGGACCCCTGGGGAACACCATATATTTT.

The CDR3: CASSPPGESSGNTIYF. CDR3 DNA: TGTGCCAGTAGTCCTCCGGGGGAGAGCTCTGGAAACACCATATATTTT. The chain employs TRBV19 and TRBJ1-3; possibly TRBD1 for D (5 bases). CDR3 size: 16 residues. CDR1 is LNHDA, CDR2 SQIVND, per germline (reference sequence). Trimming shortened V by 5 bases and J by 0 bases, and 14 bases separated the two germline ends.

This rearrangement joins TRBV7-2 to TRBJ1-1; D unresolved. There are 16 residues in the CDR3. Looked up from germline, CDR1 is SGHTA and CDR2 is FQGNSA. The V gene lost 1 base and the J gene lost 0 bases, with 12 bases spanning the gap. CDR3 region: CASSLVGLGVNTEAFF. In nucleotides, the CDR3 is TGTGCCAGCAGCTTAGTTGGGTTGGGCGTGAACACTGAAGCTTTCTTT.

This clone is a singleton in its sample. The chain uses TRBV18 and TRBJ2-3; tentatively, D is TRBD1 (5 bases). V was trimmed by 4 bases and J by 5 bases, leaving 10 bases between them. Germline-derived CDR1 and CDR2 are KGHSH and LQKENI. The CDR3 runs to 13 residues. The CDR3 DNA sequence: TGTGCCAGCTCACAGGGAAGGGGAGATACGCAGTATTTT. Its protein is CASSQGRGDTQYF.

The J gene is TRBJ1-2, the V gene TRBV15, with D possibly matching TRBD1 (6 bases). Germline lookup yields CDR1 LNHNV and CDR2 YYDKDF (reference sequence). V dropped 0 bases and J dropped 9 bases, with 14 bases sitting between them. The CDR3 runs to 14 residues. DNA for the CDR3: TGTGCCACCAGCAGAGAACAGGGTGCGTTGAGCTACACCTTC. The encoded protein is CATSREQGALSYTF.

This clone has only one observation. The CDR3 DNA is TGCGCCAGCAGCCAAGTGACTAGCGGGGGGGCCCAGCAAGAGACCCAGTACTTC. Protein product: CASSQVTSGGAQQETQYF. This sequence joins TRBV4-1 and TRBJ2-5; 14 bases are shared with TRBD2. Trimming removed 1 base from V and 2 bases from J; junction bases left unmatched: 6. CDR1 and CDR2 (germline): MGHRA, YSYEKL. This CDR3 spans 18 amino acids.

The V call is TRBV5-1, the J call TRBJ2-5, with 7 positions matching TRBD1. Germline V gene data show CDR1 as SGHRS and CDR2 as YFSETQ. V was clipped by 4 bases and J by 1 base; unmatched bases: 4. The CDR3 is 14 amino acids. In nucleotides, the CDR3 is TGCGCCAGCAGCCCCGGGACAGCCCAAGAGACCCAGTACTTC. Protein sequence: CASSPGTAQETQYF.

The V and J genes are TRBV11-1 and TRBJ2-2, with 9 bases lining up with TRBD1. V lost 1 base to trimming and J lost 8 bases; unmatched junction nucleotides: 5. CDR1 is SGHAT, CDR2 FQDESV, per germline (reference sequence). This CDR3 has 15 amino acids. The CDR3 protein is CASSLGDRDYGELFF. In nucleotides, the CDR3 is TGTGCCAGCAGCTTAGGGGACAGGGACTATGGGGAGCTGTTTTTT.

CDR3 in DNA: TGTGCCATCTTTTACAGGGGGTTCACTAGTGGCTACACCTTC. Translated: CAIFYRGFTSGYTF. The chain recombines TRBV28 with TRBJ1-2; 8 bases align to TRBD1. V was clipped by 10 bases and J by 7 bases; unmatched bases: 14. The CDR3 contains 14 residues. Germline V gene sequence: CDR1 MDHEN, CDR2 SYDVKM.

This clone came up once. J is TRBJ2-1 and V is TRBV28, with TRBD2 matching 11 bases. The ends lost 4 bases at V and 9 bases at J; junction bases unmatched: 8. CDR1 and CDR2 from the germline V gene are MDHEN and SYDVKM. The CDR3 length is 15 residues. This chain's CDR3 is CASSSSSGRLGEQFF. CDR3 in DNA: TGTGCCAGCAGTTCCTCTAGCGGGAGGTTGGGTGAGCAGTTCTTC. The full variable domain, completed using reference TRBV28 and TRBJ2-1, is DVKVTQSSRYLVKRTGEKVFLECVQDMDHENMFWYRQDPGLGLRLIYFSYDVKMKEKGDIPEGYSVSREKKERFSLILESASTNQTSMYLCASSSSSGRLGEQFFGPGTRLTVL.

The J gene is TRBJ2-2, the V gene TRBV2, with 7 nucleotides matching TRBD2. This CDR3 has 15 amino acids. CDR1 and CDR2 (germline): SNHLY, FYNNEI. V dropped 9 bases and J dropped 1; count of bases not matched to a gene: 8. The DNA for the CDR3 is TGTGCCAGTGGGGGGGTCGGCCGGAACACCGGGGAGCTGTTTTTT. It yields the protein CASGGVGRNTGELFF.

This chain links TRBV5-6 with TRBJ2-3; TRBD1 agrees at 8 bases. There are 15 residues in the CDR3. Germline loops: CDR1 SGHDT, CDR2 YYEEEE. J lost 5 bases, V lost 6 bases, and 11 bases had no gene match. The CDR3 sequence: CASTSGQAGGDTQYF. The CDR3 region has the DNA TGTGCCAGCACCTCGGGACAGGCCGGGGGAGATACGCAGTATTTT.

V is TRBV7-2 and J is TRBJ2-1; D is unresolved. Germline CDR1 and CDR2: SGHTA and FQGNSA. The CDR3 contains 15 residues. Trimming removed 1 base from V and 8 bases from J, with 15 bases in between. This chain's CDR3 is CASSLGSRNLDEQFF. CDR3 DNA sequence: TGTGCCAGCAGCTTAGGGAGTAGGAACTTAGATGAGCAGTTCTTC.

This rearrangement joins TRBV28 to TRBJ1-5; 12 bases fit TRBD1. CDR3 length equals 15 residues. V shed 6 bases and J 7 bases; nucleotides not matched to a gene: 7. The germline gives CDR1 MDHEN, CDR2 SYDVKM. CDR3 DNA: TGTGCCAGCAGATCTGGGACAGGGGGCTTGCAGCCCCAGCATTTT. Its protein is CASRSGTGGLQPQHF.

This clone was recorded a few times. The V and J genes are TRBV5-1 and TRBJ1-1, with D unclear. The CDR3 has 13 residues. Germline assignment: CDR1 SGHRS and CDR2 YFSETQ. V lost 0 bases and J 0 bases, leaving 3 bases between the germline ends. DNA for the CDR3: TGCGCCAGCAGCTTGGTTATGAACACTGAAGCTTTCTTT. This encodes CASSLVMNTEAFF.

This chain uses TRBV28 with TRBJ2-3; 7 bases are a match to TRBD2. J lost 1 base, V lost 4 bases, and 8 bases had no gene match. Germline V CDR1 and CDR2: MDHEN, SYDVKM. The CDR3 sequence is 16 residues long. CDR3 amino acids: CASSWAGAGGTDTQYF. The CDR3, as DNA: TGTGCCAGCAGTTGGGCGGGAGCCGGGGGCACAGATACGCAGTATTTT.

V gene TRBV7-3 combines with J gene TRBJ2-3; TRBD2 matches at 12 bases. This CDR3 spans 16 amino acids. Germline CDR1 reads SGHTA; CDR2 reads FQGTGA. V lost 5 bases to trimming and J lost 4 bases; unmatched junction nucleotides: 7. In DNA form, the CDR3 reads TGTGCCAGCAGCCCCCGACTAGCGGGAGCGGCAGATACGCAGTATTTT. Translating gives CASSPRLAGAADTQYF.

The rearrangement links TRBV5-4 to TRBJ2-1; the D is unclear. V lost 2 bases to trimming and J lost 5 bases, with 8 bases between them. CDR3 length: 13 residues. Germline V gives CDR1 SGHNT, CDR2 YYREEE (reference sequence). The CDR3 loop reads CASSFGLDNEQFF. CDR3 DNA: TGTGCCAGCAGCTTTGGCCTCGACAATGAGCAGTTCTTC. Combining the CDR3 with reference TRBV5-4 and TRBJ2-1 gives the whole variable domain ETGVTQSPTHLIKTRGQQVTLRCSSQSGHNTVSWYQQALGQGPQFIFQYYREEENGRGNFPPRFSGLQFPNYSSELNVNALELDDSALYLCASSFGLDNEQFFGPGTRLTVL.

The chain employs TRBV6-5 and TRBJ1-2; D is unclear. V gave up 3 bases and J gave up 8 bases, with 13 bases separating them. CDR1 MNHEY and CDR2 SVGAGI come from the germline V gene. CDR3 size: 13 residues. CDR3 loop: CASSYGPPRGYTF. CDR3 sequence (DNA): TGTGCCAGCAGTTATGGGCCTCCTCGGGGCTACACCTTC.

The rearrangement joins TRBV5-1 to TRBJ1-3; D is undetermined. V gave up 0 bases and J gave up 2 bases, with 6 bases separating them. Per the germline V gene, CDR1 is SGHRS and CDR2 is YFSETQ. There are 14 residues in the CDR3. CDR3 DNA: TGCGCCAGCAGCTTGGCGTCGGCTGGAAACACCATATATTTT. This codes for CASSLASAGNTIYF.

V is TRBV7-9 and J is TRBJ1-2; 10 positions agree with TRBD1. The CDR3 is 12 residues long. V lost 11 bases to trimming and J lost 5 bases; unmatched junction nucleotides: 5. Germline V gene lookup returns CDR1 SEHNR and CDR2 FQNEAQ (reference sequence). CDR3 region: CALGTGEYGYTF. The DNA of the CDR3 is TGTGCCCTTGGGACAGGGGAATATGGCTACACCTTC.

This clone showed up just once. V gene TRBV5-1 combines with J gene TRBJ2-3; 13 nucleotides align to TRBD2. V shed 3 bases and J 2 bases; nucleotides not matched to a gene: 6. The V gene's germline CDR1 is SGHRS and CDR2 YFSETQ. The CDR3 runs to 17 residues. The CDR3 protein is CASSSMTSGGTTDTQYF. CDR3 coding DNA: TGCGCCAGCAGCTCGATGACTAGCGGGGGGACCACAGATACGCAGTATTTT.